These T cell receptor beta chains were read from a single sample in a study of T-cell memory formation after mild COVID-19. MiXCR, applied by TCRdb to the 5' RACE reads, yields one record per CDR3 protein. The sample carries about 560,000 distinct CDR3 sequences, 15% to 20% recorded once. Sequencing used PBMCs or a T cell subset sorted from them (not recorded which). All receptors come from an adult woman who had mild COVID-19 (a few samples of this study predate the infection). Cell type and time point are not known. Each CDR3 is given with its conserved first and last residue. The order of the fields is CDR3 DNA, CDR3 protein, clone size, D gene, V gene, J gene. D genes are given only for firm matches. A row's size may be missing; if present it is once, few, many or a size class.

CDR3 DNA: TGCGCCAGCAGGCCGGGTTGGGATGAGCAGTTCTTC
CDR3 protein: CASRPGWDEQFF
clone size: many
D gene: .
V gene: TRBV5-1
J gene: TRBJ2-1

CDR3 DNA: TGTGCCAGCAGGCAGGGGTCCGGGGAGACCCAGTACTTC
CDR3 protein: CASRQGSGETQYF
clone size: few
D gene: .
V gene: TRBV3-1
J gene: TRBJ2-5

CDR3 DNA: TGCAGCGTTGAACGGGGAGGTAACACTGAAGCTTTCTTT
CDR3 protein: CSVERGGNTEAFF
clone size: .
D gene: .
V gene: TRBV29-1
J gene: TRBJ1-1

CDR3 DNA: TGTGCCAGCAGGCCTAGGGTAACCTTAGATACGCAGTATTTT
CDR3 protein: CASRPRVTLDTQYF
clone size: few
D gene: .
V gene: TRBV12-3/TRBV12-4
J gene: TRBJ2-3

CDR3 DNA: TGCAGCGTTGATGCGGACAGAGGTTACGAGCAGTACTTC
CDR3 protein: CSVDADRGYEQYF
clone size: few
D gene: .
V gene: TRBV29-1
J gene: TRBJ2-7

CDR3 DNA: TGTGCCAGCGGCGCGACGTCAGATACGCAGTATTTT
CDR3 protein: CASGATSDTQYF
clone size: many
D gene: .
V gene: TRBV7-9
J gene: TRBJ2-3

CDR3 DNA: TGTGCCAGCAGCCTTGGAGGACAGGGGGCAGTCGGGGAGCTGTTTTTT
CDR3 protein: CASSLGGQGAVGELFF
clone size: many
D gene: TRBD1
V gene: TRBV7-3
J gene: TRBJ2-2

CDR3 DNA: TGTGCCAGCAGCCCGAGGGAGGTTAACACCGGGGAGCTGTTTTTT
CDR3 protein: CASSPREVNTGELFF
clone size: few
D gene: .
V gene: TRBV7-6
J gene: TRBJ2-2

CDR3 DNA: TGTGCCAGCGGGCCAGGGGCTAGCCCCTACAATGAGCAGTTCTTC
CDR3 protein: CASGPGASPYNEQFF
clone size: .
D gene: .
V gene: TRBV13
J gene: TRBJ2-1

CDR3 DNA: TGCATCGTTGAGTCTACCGGTGAGCAGTTCTTC
CDR3 protein: CIVESTGEQFF
clone size: .
D gene: .
V gene: TRBV29-1
J gene: TRBJ2-1